Listed here are 17 T cell receptor beta chains from one sample, sequenced in a study of technical replicates of blood from several donors. Assay: immunoSEQ multiplex PCR; the TCRdb copy retains only in-frame clones and omits some. The sample has tens of thousands of clones, around 94% seen once. Source material: T cells isolated from PBMCs. Receptors originate from a human donor in good health.

This sequence joins TRBV27 and TRBJ1-2; D possibly corresponds to TRBD1 (5 bases). Germline V lookup: CDR1 MNHEY, CDR2 SMNVEV (reference sequence). The CDR3 has 15 residues. V was clipped by 3 bases and J by 8 bases, with 19 bases between them. CDR3 amino acids: CASSFGGAVLRGYTF. The CDR3 nucleotides read TGTGCCAGCAGTTTTGGAGGGGCAGTTCTGCGGGGCTACACCTTC.

The CDR3 nucleotides are TGTGCCAGCAGGGAACAGGGGGACACTGAAGCTTTCTTT. This translates into CASREQGDTEAFF. This chain connects TRBV7-9 to TRBJ1-1; 8 bases are shared with TRBD1. The germline CDR1 and CDR2 sequences are SEHNR and FQNEAQ (reference sequence). The V segment lost 6 bases and the J segment 3 bases; nucleotides outside the gene matches: 3. This CDR3 has 13 residues.

This chain links TRBV6-6 with TRBJ2-7; 7 nucleotides agree with TRBD1. Losses at the gene ends were 10 bases for V and 0 bases for J; bases not matched to a gene: 9. Germline CDR1 reads MNHNY; CDR2 reads SVGAGI (reference sequence). The CDR3 runs 14 residues. Here the CDR3 DNA reads TGTGCCACTGTGGGGACAGAAGACTCCTACGAGCAGTACTTC. Its protein is CATVGTEDSYEQYF.

This chain connects TRBV4-1 to TRBJ2-3; TRBD2 aligns across 14 bases. The V gene end was trimmed by 6 bases and the J gene end by 6 bases; junction bases not matched to a gene: 11. This CDR3 region has 17 residues. Germline loops: CDR1 MGHRA, CDR2 YSYEKL. The CDR3 is CASRPRLAGGVSDTQYF. CDR3 bases: TGCGCCAGCAGACCTAGACTAGCGGGGGGGGTTTCTGATACGCAGTATTTT.

The chain joins TRBV12-2 to TRBJ2-3; TRBD2 is the table's D call, not checked against the DNA. TRBV12-2 is labeled a pseudogene. The CDR3 is 16 residues long. The CDR3 region is CASRRRLAGLPGTQYF. The DNA for the CDR3 is TGTGCAAGTCGCCGCCGACTAGCGGGGCTTCCTGGTACGCAGTATTTT.

V gene TRBV5-1 combines with J gene TRBJ2-7, with 11 bases matching TRBD1. The CDR3 covers 14 residues. CDR1 and CDR2 (germline): SGHRS, YFSETQ. V shed 4 bases, J shed 5 bases, and the junction held 5 bases outside the gene matches. CDR3 sequence: CASSPGTGGDEQYF. In nucleotides, the CDR3 is TGCGCCAGCAGCCCGGGGACAGGGGGGGACGAGCAGTACTTC.

This rearrangement joins TRBV28 to TRBJ2-7, with 8 bases fitting TRBD2. Germline lookup yields CDR1 MDHEN and CDR2 SYDVKM. The length of the CDR3 is 15 residues. V lost 8 bases to trimming and J lost 0 bases; unmatched junction nucleotides: 9. The CDR3 loop is CASQEVAGLSYEQYF. For the CDR3, the DNA is TGTGCCAGCCAGGAAGTAGCGGGACTCTCCTACGAGCAGTACTTC.

The V call is TRBV4-1, the J call TRBJ2-7; D ambiguous. The V and J ends lost 0 bases and 4 bases respectively, with 4 bases between them. This CDR3 spans 12 amino acids. Per germline, CDR1 MGHRA and CDR2 YSYEKL. The CDR3 protein is CASSQERYEQYF. CDR3 bases: TGCGCCAGCAGCCAAGAACGGTACGAGCAGTACTTC.

The V and J genes are TRBV28 and TRBJ2-2; 9 nucleotides align to TRBD2. V shed 7 bases and J 0 bases; nucleotides not matched to a gene: 21. Germline-derived CDR1 and CDR2 are MDHEN and SYDVKM. The length of the CDR3 is 21 residues. CDR3 nucleotides: TGTGCCAGCAACCAGCGGGAGGTCCTTGCGTCACCCCGCCCGAACACCGGGGAGCTGTTTTTT. Amino acid sequence: CASNQREVLASPRPNTGELFF.

This clone was counted between two and nine times. The rearrangement uses TRBV18 and TRBJ1-3; D uncertain. This CDR3 region has 13 residues. Germline lookup yields CDR1 KGHSH and CDR2 LQKENI. Trimming shortened V by 8 bases and J by 4 bases, and 12 bases separated the two germline ends. The CDR3 DNA sequence: TGTGCCAGCGGCGGCGGCATCGGAAACACCATATATTTT. This gives the protein CASGGGIGNTIYF.

The V call is TRBV29-1, the J call TRBJ2-7; 7 nucleotides match TRBD1. With 2 bases clipped from V and 6 bases from J, the junction kept 10 bases outside the gene matches. CDR1 SQVTM and CDR2 ANQGSEA come from the germline V gene. The CDR3 runs to 14 residues. Here the CDR3 reads CSVEKAGGSFEQYF. In DNA form, the CDR3 reads TGCAGCGTTGAAAAGGCAGGGGGAAGTTTCGAGCAGTACTTC.

The V call is TRBV5-1, the J call TRBJ1-1, with 8 positions matching TRBD1. The CDR3 is 13 residues long. Germline CDR1 SGHRS, CDR2 YFSETQ. The V gene end was trimmed by 8 bases and the J gene end by 2 bases; junction bases not matched to a gene: 5. The CDR3 region is CASGQGANTEAFF. CDR3 in DNA: TGCGCCAGTGGCCAGGGGGCAAACACTGAAGCTTTCTTT.

The chain recombines TRBV5-1 with TRBJ1-5; TRBD1 aligns across 7 bases. The trim removed 4 bases at V and 1 base at J, leaving 5 bases unmatched. The CDR3 spans 15 residues. Germline lookup yields CDR1 SGHRS and CDR2 YFSETQ. The CDR3 DNA reads as TGCGCCAGCAGCGTTTCGACAGGGAGCAATCAGCCCCAGCATTTT. It codes for CASSVSTGSNQPQHF.

The V call is TRBV4-2, the J call TRBJ1-5; 8 bases match TRBD1. Germline V gene sequence: CDR1 LGHNA, CDR2 YNFKEQ. The trim removed 1 base at V and 4 bases at J, leaving 9 bases unmatched. The CDR3 has 17 amino acids. The CDR3 sequence: CASSQGNDRGLNQPQHF. The CDR3 DNA sequence: TGTGCCAGCAGCCAAGGAAATGACAGGGGACTGAATCAGCCCCAGCATTTT.

This chain connects TRBV4-1 to TRBJ1-1; a possible D gene is TRBD1 (5 bases). The CDR3 consists of 15 residues. Germline V gene lookup returns CDR1 MGHRA and CDR2 YSYEKL. The V and J ends lost 3 bases and 1 base respectively, with 12 bases between them. CDR3 region: CASSHPGTENTEAFF. Written as DNA, the CDR3 is TGCGCCAGCAGCCATCCCGGGACTGAGAACACTGAAGCTTTCTTT.

The chain joins TRBV14 to TRBJ1-1, with 7 nucleotides matching TRBD1. CDR3 size: 17 residues. V was pared by 1 base and J by 2 bases, with 10 bases of the junction left unmatched. Per germline, CDR1 SGHDN and CDR2 FVKESK. The CDR3 protein is CASSQGKGARFNTEAFF. The CDR3 DNA reads TGTGCCAGCAGCCAAGGGAAGGGGGCAAGGTTTAACACTGAAGCTTTCTTT.

In DNA, the CDR3 is TGTGCCATCAGGGCCGGGACAGGGGGTTTTCAGCCCCAGCATTTT. Protein sequence: CAIRAGTGGFQPQHF. The J gene is TRBJ1-5, the V gene TRBV10-3; 11 bases align to TRBD1. The V gene end was trimmed by 6 bases and the J gene end by 6 bases; junction bases not matched to a gene: 7. CDR1 and CDR2 (germline): ENHRY, SYGVKD. The CDR3 is 15 amino acids.